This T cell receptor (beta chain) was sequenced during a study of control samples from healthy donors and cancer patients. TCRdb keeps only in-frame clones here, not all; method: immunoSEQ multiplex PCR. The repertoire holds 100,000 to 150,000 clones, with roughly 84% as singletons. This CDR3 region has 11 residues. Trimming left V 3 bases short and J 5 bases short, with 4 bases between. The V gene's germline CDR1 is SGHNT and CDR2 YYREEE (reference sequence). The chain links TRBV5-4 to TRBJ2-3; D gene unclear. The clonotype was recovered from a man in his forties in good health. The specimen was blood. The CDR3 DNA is TGTGCCAGCAGCTCGCAAGATACGCAGTATTTT. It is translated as CASSSQDTQYF.